This TCR beta chain was profiled in a study of T cells after yellow fever vaccination. Of note for this clonotype: The target antigen is unknown.

Trimming took off 2 bases at V and 9 bases at J, with 5 bases between the two ends. Germline lookup yields CDR1 MNHEY and CDR2 SMNVEV (reference sequence). CDR3 length equals 12 residues. Study findings and constraints: Repertoires obtained by FACS sorting could include abundant clonotypes that entered as contaminants from the bulk population. The secondary response was weaker, and its peak arrived faster, on day 5 versus 15. Most primary-vaccination clones recurred post-booster (around 97% CD4, over 70% CD8).

Via MiXCR, TCRdb re-called the 5' RACE reads, giving one row per CDR3 protein. The repertoire consists of 500,000 to 650,000 distinct CDR3 sequences, with less than 20% occurring once and the leading ten covering 15% to 20%. The genes are TRBV27 and TRBJ1-6; D unresolved. The sequence was obtained from a man aged 18 to 29 who received the YFV17D yellow fever vaccine. This sample comprised PBMCs, obtained about 5 days after the first yellow fever vaccination. CDR3 coding DNA: TGTGCCAGCAGTTTACTTGGTTCACCCCTCCACTTT. Residues: CASSLLGSPLHF.